A selection of T cell receptor beta chains follows, all from one sample in a study of blood T cell repertoires in COVID-19. Here immunoSEQ multiplex PCR was the method, and the copy in TCRdb shows in-frame clones only, minus some. Of approximately 150,000 clones listed, around 84% are singletons. The specimen sequenced was PBMCs or T cells enriched from blood (not recorded which). The receptor source for this set is a man aged 50 to 60 who had recovered from COVID-19. CDR3s include the opening cysteine and the closing phenylalanine or tryptophan. The D gene is left open where the match is weak. Clone sizes are given selectively: once, few, many, or a class where the clone is expanded.

>TRBV9|TRBJ1-3|.|.
TGTGCCAGCAGCGTAACAGGGAATGGAAACACCATATATTTT
CASSVTGNGNTIYF
>TRBV7-9|TRBJ1-6|.|.
TGTGCCAGCAGCCCTCAAACCGGAGGTTCACCCCTCCACTTT
CASSPQTGGSPLHF
>TRBV4-1|TRBJ2-2|.|TRBD1
TGCGCCAGCAACAAACAGGGGACCGGGGAGCTGTTTTTT
CASNKQGTGELFF
>TRBV5-4|TRBJ1-1|.|.
TGTGCCATCACCGCGGACACTGAAGCTTTCTTT
CAITADTEAFF
>TRBV6-4|TRBJ1-2|.|.
TGTGCCAGCAGTGACTCGACGGGGTACACCTTC
CASSDSTGYTF
>TRBV5-4|TRBJ2-1|.|TRBD2
TGTGCCAGCAGCTTGTGGCTCAGCGGGGTCGGCAATGAGCAGTTCTTC
CASSLWLSGVGNEQFF
>TRBV6-5|TRBJ1-2|.|TRBD1
TGTGCCAGCAGTTACTCCACCCCCGGGACAGGGGCGCGCTACACCTTC
CASSYSTPGTGARYTF
>TRBV7-9|TRBJ1-2|.|.
TGTGCCAGCAGACCGACAGGTATAAACTATGGCTACACCTTC
CASRPTGINYGYTF
>TRBV10-1|TRBJ2-7|.|.
TGCGCCAGCAGTGACCCAGGGTCGGTCGACGAGCAGTACTTC
CASSDPGSVDEQYF
>TRBV7-9|TRBJ1-1|once|TRBD1
TGTGCCAGCAGCAAGGACAGGGGGGAGAACACTGAAGCTTTCTTT
CASSKDRGENTEAFF
>TRBV6-5|TRBJ2-3|.|TRBD2
TGTGCCAGCAGTCGACTAGCGGGGGGCACAGATACGCAGTATTTT
CASSRLAGGTDTQYF
>TRBV19|TRBJ2-1|once|.
TGTGCCTCGAAGGGCAGGGCCGGTCTCTCCTACAATGAGCAGTTCTTC
CASKGRAGLSYNEQFF
>TRBV9|TRBJ2-5|.|TRBD1
TGTGCCAGCAGCTCACAGACAGGGGGAATTGAGACCCAGTACTTC
CASSSQTGGIETQYF
>TRBV7-2|TRBJ2-3|.|TRBD2
TGTGCCAGCAGCTTAGTGCGACTAGCAGGAGGATGGGCAGATACGCAGTATTTT
CASSLVRLAGGWADTQYF
>TRBV20-1|TRBJ1-2|.|TRBD1
TGCAGTGCTAGTCTACAGGGGTTAGGTGGCTACACCTTC
CSASLQGLGGYTF
>TRBV28|TRBJ1-6|.|TRBD1
TGTGCCAGCAGCCCCACAGGGGTGGGAATTAATTCACCCCTCCACTTT
CASSPTGVGINSPLHF
>TRBV3-1/TRBV3-2|TRBJ1-1|.|.
TGTGCCAGCACCTTAGGGGGGGAATTTTGCACTGAAGCTTTCTTT
CASTLGGEFCTEAFF
>TRBV7-6|TRBJ2-3|.|.
TGTGCCAGCAGCTTCGCAGGGGCAAGCACAGATACGCAGTATTTT
CASSFAGASTDTQYF
>TRBV10-3|TRBJ1-2|.|.
TGTGCCATCACGTTCGGGGGAGGCGGCTATGGCTACACCTTC
CAITFGGGGYGYTF
>TRBV15|TRBJ2-1|.|TRBD2
TGTGCCACCAGCATCACTAGCGGGGGGGTTTACAATGAGCAGTTCTTC
CATSITSGGVYNEQFF
>TRBV7-9|TRBJ1-6|.|TRBD1
TGTGCCAGCAGCGAGGGACAGGTCTATAATTCACCCCTCCACTTT
CASSEGQVYNSPLHF
>TRBV24-1|TRBJ2-1|.|TRBD2
TGTGCCACCAGTGATTCCCGACCGACTAGCGGGGGTTCCTACAATGAGCAGTTCTTC
CATSDSRPTSGGSYNEQFF
>TRBV19|TRBJ2-5|.|TRBD2
TGTGCCAGTACTAGCGGGGGATCGGGGGAGACCCAGTACTTC
CASTSGGSGETQYF
>TRBV11-2|TRBJ1-2|few|.
TGTGCCAGCAGCTCCCCTAGGTTGTACAGGACTAACTATGGCTACACCTTC
CASSSPRLYRTNYGYTF
>TRBV11-2|TRBJ1-2|.|TRBD1
TGTGCCAGCAGCTCAGGACAGGGGGCCCTCTATGGCTACACCTTC
CASSSGQGALYGYTF
>TRBV6-5|TRBJ1-4|.|TRBD1
TGTGCCAGCAGTTACAGATGGACAGGAAATGAAAAACTGTTTTTT
CASSYRWTGNEKLFF
>TRBV3-1/TRBV3-2|TRBJ1-1|.|.
TGTGCCAGCAGCCAAGGCGGCGCCAACACTGAAGCTTTCTTT
CASSQGGANTEAFF
>TRBV19|TRBJ1-2|.|TRBD1
TGTGCCAGTAGTATTTGGGGACAGGGGGACTATGGCTACACCTTC
CASSIWGQGDYGYTF
>TRBV5-1|TRBJ2-3|.|.
TGCGCCAGCAGCCCTCCGACAGGCCAATCGGCGGATACGCAGTATTTT
CASSPPTGQSADTQYF